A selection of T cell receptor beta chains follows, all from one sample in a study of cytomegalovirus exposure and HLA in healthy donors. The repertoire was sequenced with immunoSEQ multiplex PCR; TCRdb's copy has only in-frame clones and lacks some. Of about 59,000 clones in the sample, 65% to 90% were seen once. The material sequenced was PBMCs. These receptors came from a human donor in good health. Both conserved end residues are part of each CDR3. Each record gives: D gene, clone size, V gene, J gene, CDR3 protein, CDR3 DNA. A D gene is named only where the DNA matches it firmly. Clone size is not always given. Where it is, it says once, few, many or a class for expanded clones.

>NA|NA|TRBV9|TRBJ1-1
CASSVVGGLNEAFF
TGTGCCAGCAGCGTAGTAGGGGGATTGAATGAAGCTTTCTTT
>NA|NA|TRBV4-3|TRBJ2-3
CASSPGSGGQPGQDTQYF
TGCGCCAGCAGCCCAGGAAGTGGGGGCCAGCCTGGGCAAGATACGCAGTATTTT
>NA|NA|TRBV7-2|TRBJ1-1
CASSLSRGSREAFF
TGTGCCAGCAGCTTATCTCGAGGGAGCCGTGAAGCTTTCTTT
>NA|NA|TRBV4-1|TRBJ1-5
CASSQDQSGNQPQHF
TGCGCCAGCAGCCAAGATCAGTCCGGCAATCAGCCCCAGCATTTT
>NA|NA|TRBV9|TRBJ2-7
CASSISGTTAYEQYF
TGTGCCAGCAGCATTTCCGGGACAACCGCCTACGAGCAGTACTTC
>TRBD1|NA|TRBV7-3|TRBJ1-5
CASSWGRDRGHGNQPQHF
TGTGCCAGCAGCTGGGGTCGGGACAGGGGGCATGGCAATCAGCCCCAGCATTTT
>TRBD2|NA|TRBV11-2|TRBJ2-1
CASSQRKSGILVSYNEQFF
TGTGCCAGCAGCCAGAGGAAGAGCGGGATCCTTGTTTCCTACAATGAGCAGTTCTTC
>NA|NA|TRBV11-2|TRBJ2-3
CASSMGLLSRVNTQYF
TGTGCCAGCAGCATGGGACTGCTGAGTCGTGTGAATACGCAGTATTTT
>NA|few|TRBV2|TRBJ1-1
CASSERGFEAFF
TGTGCCAGCAGCGAAAGGGGGTTTGAAGCTTTCTTT
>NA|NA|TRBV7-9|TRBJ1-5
CASSLGSWGDQPQHF
TGTGCCAGCAGCTTAGGAAGCTGGGGGGATCAGCCCCAGCATTTT
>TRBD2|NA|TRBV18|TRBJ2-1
CASSPMAGGPDEQFF
TGTGCCAGCTCACCTATGGCGGGAGGGCCCGATGAGCAGTTCTTC
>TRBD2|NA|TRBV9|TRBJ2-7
CASSVGLAGYEQYF
TGTGCCAGCAGCGTAGGTCTAGCGGGCTACGAGCAGTACTTC
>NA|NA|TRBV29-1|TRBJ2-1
CSVEGGPYNEQFF
TGCAGCGTCGAGGGCGGTCCCTACAATGAGCAGTTCTTC
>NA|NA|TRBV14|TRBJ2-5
CASSQVRETQYF
TGTGCCAGCAGCCAAGTTCGAGAGACCCAGTACTTC
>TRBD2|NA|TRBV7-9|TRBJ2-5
CASIRTSGETQYF
TGTGCCAGCATCCGGACTAGCGGGGAGACCCAGTACTTC
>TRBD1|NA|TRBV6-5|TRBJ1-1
CASSYDRGNTEAFF
TGTGCCAGCAGTTACGACAGGGGAAACACTGAAGCTTTCTTT
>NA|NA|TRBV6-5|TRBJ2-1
CASSYGHLRESEQFF
TGTGCCAGCAGTTACGGTCATCTTCGAGAGAGTGAGCAGTTCTTC
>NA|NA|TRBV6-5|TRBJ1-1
CASRGGQNTEAFF
TGTGCCAGCAGGGGCGGACAGAACACTGAAGCTTTCTTT
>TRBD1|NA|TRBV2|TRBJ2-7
CASSPVGTGGEQYF
TGTGCCAGCAGTCCTGTCGGGACAGGGGGCGAGCAGTACTTC
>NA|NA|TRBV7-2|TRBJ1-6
CASSLFADTLHSPLHF
TGTGCCAGCAGCTTATTCGCGGACACGTTACATTCACCCCTCCACTTT
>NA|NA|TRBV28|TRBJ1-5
CASSLWGGAQPQHF
TGTGCCAGCAGTTTATGGGGAGGGGCTCAGCCCCAGCATTTT
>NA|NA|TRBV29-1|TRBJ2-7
CSVEYSDYEQYF
TGCAGCGTTGAGTACTCTGACTACGAGCAGTACTTC
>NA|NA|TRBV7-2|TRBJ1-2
CASSLDRDGGYTF
TGTGCCAGCAGCTTAGACAGGGACGGCGGCTACACCTTC
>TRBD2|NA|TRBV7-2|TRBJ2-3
CASSPLGGGGAGTDTQYF
TGTGCCAGCAGCCCACTGGGGGGCGGGGGGGCGGGTACAGATACGCAGTATTTT